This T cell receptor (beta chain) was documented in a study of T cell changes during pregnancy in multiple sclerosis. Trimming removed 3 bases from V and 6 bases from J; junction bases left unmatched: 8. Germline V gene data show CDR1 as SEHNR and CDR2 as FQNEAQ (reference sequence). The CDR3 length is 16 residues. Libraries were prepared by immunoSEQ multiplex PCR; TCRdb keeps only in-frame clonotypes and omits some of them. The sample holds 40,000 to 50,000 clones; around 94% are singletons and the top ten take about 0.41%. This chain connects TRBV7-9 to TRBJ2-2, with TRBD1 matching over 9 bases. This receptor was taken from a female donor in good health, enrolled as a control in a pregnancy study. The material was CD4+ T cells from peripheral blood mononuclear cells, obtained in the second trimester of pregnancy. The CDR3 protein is CASSFYTGGASGELFF. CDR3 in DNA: TGTGCCAGCAGCTTTTATACAGGGGGCGCGTCCGGGGAGCTGTTTTTT. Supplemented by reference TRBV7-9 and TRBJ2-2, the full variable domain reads DTGVSQNPRHKITKRGQNVTFRCDPISEHNRLYWYRQTLGQGPEFLTYFQNEAQLEKSRLLSDRFSAERPKGSFSTLEIQRTEQGDSAMYLCASSFYTGGASGELFFGEGSRLTVL.